This T cell receptor (beta chain) was captured in a study of T cell responses to AZD1222 COVID-19 vaccine. Study-wide results and caveats: Reportedly, close to half of spike-specific TCRs are directed against unmutated variant regions. An increase in Spike-specific TCR breadth and depth was observed after two AZD1222 doses. It should be noted that donors were predominantly white British and more often female, and clonal diversity was possibly underestimated.

Notes on this clone: Its antigen is not identified.

Assay used: immunoSEQ multiplex PCR; TCRdb lists only in-frame clones, some missing. The sample gives some 60,000 clones, less than 90% of which show up once; 6.9% is in the top ten. Germline loops: CDR1 MNHEY, CDR2 SVGAGI. CDR3 length: 14 residues. V was pared by 7 bases and J by 2 bases, with 4 bases of the junction left unmatched. The chain uses TRBV6-5 and TRBJ2-1, with 8 bases fitting TRBD1. The clonotype originates from an adult who received the AZD1222 COVID-19 vaccine. The sample was peripheral blood, taken 28 days after the second AZD1222 dose. DNA of the CDR3: TGTGCCAGCATGGACAGGGAGGCCTACAATGAGCAGTTCTTC. This encodes CASMDREAYNEQFF.